This T cell receptor (beta chain) was recorded in a study of CD8 T cells in Susac syndrome. A quantity of about 0.5 to 1 ug RNA underwent reverse transcription using random hexamers. The authors amplified TCR beta CDR3 across 54 Vbeta and 13 Jbeta using immunoSEQ multiplex PCR. In TCRdb, the immunoSEQ multiplex PCR reads were re-called with MiXCR into one record per CDR3 protein. This sample has about 200,000 distinct CDR3 sequences, with roughly 94% found just once. Sequencing of TCR beta was performed on blood CD8+ T cells and on blood CD4+ T cells. Negative magnetic isolation gave CD8+ and CD4+ cells; FACS enriched CD8+ TEMRA. This clonotype has just one count. The V and J ends lost 5 bases and 4 bases respectively, with 18 bases between them. The V gene's germline CDR1 is MNHNY and CDR2 SVGAGI (reference sequence). The CDR3 is made up of 16 amino acids.

This TCR was recovered from a human donor with multiple sclerosis. This chain connects TRBV6-6 to TRBJ1-5; D remains unclear. The sample consisted of CD4+ T cells from PBMCs. The CDR3 reads CASSGYSIGSNQPQHF. The CDR3 DNA is TGTGCCAGCAGTGGTTACAGTATCGGGTCGAATCAGCCCCAGCATTTT.